These 20 T cell receptor beta chains were all obtained from the same sample, sequenced in a study of CD8+ T cells in alopecia areata. Reverse transcribed after extraction, RNA yielded cDNA as the sequencing template. Clones were sequenced by immunoSEQ multiplex PCR, and TCRdb holds only the in-frame ones, with some missing. The sample shows 100,000 to 150,000 clones, approximately 49% of them seen only once. The sample consisted of CD8+ T cells sorted from blood, taken at week 0. The receptors originated from a human donor with alopecia areata.

This clone was seen more than once but under ten times. This same CDR3 is encoded by further DNA sequences in the sample. The V gene is TRBV14, the J gene TRBJ2-3; D not certain. The CDR3 extends over 14 amino acids. The V gene's germline CDR1 is SGHDN and CDR2 FVKESK. V lost 7 bases to trimming and J lost 0 bases, with 11 bases between them. CDR3 amino acids: CASNPGPSTDTQYF. In DNA form, the CDR3 reads TGTGCCAGCAACCCGGGCCCTAGCACAGATACGCAGTATTTT. Together with reference TRBV14 and TRBJ2-3, the CDR3 gives the full variable domain: EAGVTQFPSHSVIEKGQTVTLRCDPISGHDNLYWYRRVMGKEIKFLLHFVKESKQDESGMPNNRFLAERTGGTYSTLKVQPAELEDSGVYFCASNPGPSTDTQYFGPGTRLTVL.

The CDR3 DNA reads TGTGCTAGTGGTTCCCCCGACAGGGCAACCTACGAGCAGTACTTC. It specifies CASGSPDRATYEQYF. This chain links TRBV12-5 with TRBJ2-7; 7 nucleotides line up with TRBD1. V shed 4 bases, J shed 2 bases, and the junction held 8 bases outside the gene matches. The CDR3 spans 15 residues. Germline V gene sequence: CDR1 LGHNT, CDR2 FRNRAP. The variable domain in full, completed from reference TRBV12-5 and TRBJ2-7, reads DARVTQTPRHKVTEMGQEVTMRCQPILGHNTVFWYRQTMMQGLELLAYFRNRAPLDDSGMPKDRFSAEMPDATLATLKIQPSEPRDSAVYFCASGSPDRATYEQYFGPGTRLTVT.

J is TRBJ2-4 and V is TRBV16, with 7 bases lining up with TRBD1. Germline CDR1 KGHSY, CDR2 FQNENV. V shed 4 bases and J 6 bases; nucleotides not matched to a gene: 0. The CDR3 is 12 residues long. The CDR3 is CASSRDRNIQYF. The CDR3 DNA reads TGTGCCAGCAGCCGGGACAGAAACATTCAGTACTTC.

The rearrangement links TRBV7-9 to TRBJ1-6, with D hard to call. Trimming pared 5 bases from V and 9 bases from J, leaving 5 bases between. CDR1 is SEHNR, CDR2 FQNEAQ, per germline (reference sequence). The CDR3 sequence is 11 residues long. The CDR3 DNA is TGTGCCAGCAGCGAAGGTTCACCCCTCCACTTT. Its protein is CASSEGSPLHF.

The V gene is TRBV11-2, the J gene TRBJ2-7; D is possibly TRBD2 (7 bases). CDR1 and CDR2 from the germline V gene are SGHAT and FQNNGV. The CDR3 has 14 residues. Trimming took off 5 bases at V and 1 base at J, with 12 bases between the two ends. The CDR3 coding sequence is TGTGCCAGCAGCCCTAGCGGACAGTCCTACGAGCAGTACTTC. Translating it yields CASSPSGQSYEQYF.

The chain combines TRBV30 with TRBJ1-3, with 7 bases aligning to TRBD1. CDR1 GTSNPN and CDR2 SVGIG come from the germline V gene (reference sequence). V shed 5 bases, J shed 0 bases, and the junction held 4 bases outside the gene matches. This CDR3 comprises 14 residues. The CDR3 coding sequence is TGTGCCTGGTGCACAGGGGTCTCTGGAAACACCATATATTTT. Translating gives CAWCTGVSGNTIYF.

The chain has TRBV25-1 and TRBJ1-1; 9 nucleotides agree with TRBD1. CDR1 MGHDK and CDR2 SYGVNS come from the germline V gene. The length of the CDR3 is 14 residues. J lost 8 bases, V lost 3 bases, and 7 bases had no gene match. This chain's CDR3 is CASSELGQGLEAFF. DNA of the CDR3: TGTGCCAGCAGTGAGTTGGGACAGGGACTGGAAGCTTTCTTT.

This clone showed up just a few times. The V call is TRBV15, the J call TRBJ2-3; TRBD1 matches 9 bases. Germline trimming cut 5 bases from V and 2 bases from J; bases unmatched to any gene: 8. Per germline, CDR1 LNHNV and CDR2 YYDKDF (reference sequence). This CDR3 has 16 residues. The CDR3 bases are TGTGCCACCAGCTTAACCCGGACAGGGGACACAGATACGCAGTATTTT. Protein sequence: CATSLTRTGDTDTQYF. Based on the CDR3 plus reference TRBV15 and TRBJ2-3, the full variable domain is DAMVIQNPRYQVTQFGKPVTLSCSQTLNHNVMYWYQQKSSQAPKLLFHYYDKDFNNEADTPDNFQSRRPNTSFCFLDIRSPGLGDTAMYLCATSLTRTGDTDTQYFGPGTRLTVL.

The chain employs TRBV30 and TRBJ2-1; perhaps TRBD1 as D (6 bases). Germline V gene lookup returns CDR1 GTSNPN and CDR2 SVGIG (reference sequence). Trimming pared 7 bases from V and 0 bases from J, leaving 10 bases between. This CDR3 is built from 13 residues. CDR3: CASKGVSYNEQFF. The CDR3 DNA reads as TGTGCCTCGAAGGGGGTCTCCTACAATGAGCAGTTCTTC.

This chain joins TRBV29-1 and TRBJ1-2, with TRBD1 matching over 7 bases. Germline V gene lookup returns CDR1 SQVTM and CDR2 ANQGSEA. The CDR3 loop spans 15 amino acids. V lost 6 bases to trimming and J lost 0 bases; unmatched junction nucleotides: 10. The CDR3 protein is CSVGEDRLANYGYTF. The CDR3 bases are TGCAGCGTCGGAGAGGACAGGCTAGCTAACTATGGCTACACCTTC.

V is TRBV7-6 and J is TRBJ2-3, with 10 bases matching TRBD2. This CDR3 is 19 amino acids long. The germline V gene encodes CDR1 SGHVS and CDR2 FNYEAQ. After removal of 0 bases from V and 2 bases from J, the junction contained 11 bases not matched to a gene. CDR3 sequence: CASSLARSGGAKDTDTQYF. CDR3 in DNA: TGTGCCAGCAGCTTAGCGAGGAGCGGGGGGGCTAAGGACACAGATACGCAGTATTTT.

This clone was seen only a few times. This chain links TRBV5-6 with TRBJ2-3, with D unclear. Germline V gives CDR1 SGHDT, CDR2 YYEEEE. This CDR3 has 12 amino acids. V dropped 0 bases and J dropped 4 bases, with 3 bases sitting between them. This CDR3 reads CASSLVADTQYF. CDR3 in DNA: TGTGCCAGCAGCTTGGTAGCAGATACGCAGTATTTT.

In DNA, the CDR3 is TGTGCCTGGATGCACACTGAAGCTTTCTTT. This codes for CAWMHTEAFF. The genes are TRBV30 and TRBJ1-1; D unresolved. The CDR3 contains 10 residues. The germline V gene encodes CDR1 GTSNPN and CDR2 SVGIG (reference sequence). Trimming took 4 bases from V and 3 from J, leaving 3 bases between them.

This clone appeared a few times. The chain joins TRBV13 to TRBJ2-7; D possibly corresponds to TRBD1 (5 bases). With 2 bases removed from V and 3 bases from J, the gap between germline ends came to 8 bases. Germline lookup yields CDR1 PRHDT and CDR2 FYEKMQ (reference sequence). This CDR3 has 13 amino acids. The CDR3 bases are TGTGCCAGCAGCTTAACAGGAGACTACGAGCAGTACTTC. It codes for CASSLTGDYEQYF.

This clone was picked up a small number of times. CDR3 loop: CASSLPRARPFF. Here the CDR3 DNA reads TGTGCCAGCAGTTTGCCAAGGGCTCGACCGTTCTTC. The chain links TRBV27 to TRBJ2-1; D is unclear. V was pared by 3 bases and J by 15 bases, with 15 bases between. The germline CDR1 and CDR2 sequences are MNHEY and SMNVEV (reference sequence). The length of the CDR3 is 12 residues.

The chain employs TRBV15 and TRBJ2-1; 9 bases map to TRBD2. The J segment lost 7 bases and the V segment lost 0 bases, leaving 10 bases of the junction unmatched. CDR1 and CDR2 from the germline V gene are LNHNV and YYDKDF (reference sequence). This CDR3 spans 17 amino acids. The DNA for the CDR3 is TGTGCCACCAGCAGAGATATGCAGACTAGCGGTAATAATGAGCAGTTCTTC. Translated, it gives CATSRDMQTSGNNEQFF.

Only a few counts were recorded for this clone. The chain is built from TRBV30 and TRBJ2-2, with D possibly called TRBD1 or TRBD2 (5 bases each). This CDR3 has 14 residues. Germline V gene sequence: CDR1 GTSNPN, CDR2 SVGIG (reference sequence). With 0 bases removed from V and 4 bases from J, the gap between germline ends came to 9 bases. The CDR3 spells CAWSVTGTTGELFF. The DNA for the CDR3 is TGTGCCTGGAGTGTAACGGGGACCACCGGGGAGCTGTTTTTT.

V and J are TRBV5-6 and TRBJ1-1; the D gene is possibly TRBD1 (5 bases). The CDR3 runs to 14 residues. Trimming removed 3 bases at V and 1 base at J, with 10 bases between. Germline-derived CDR1 and CDR2 are SGHDT and YYEEEE. The CDR3 reads CASSWTTANTEAFF. The CDR3 nucleotides are TGTGCCAGCAGCTGGACGACAGCGAACACTGAAGCTTTCTTT.

In its sample, this clone was seen a few times. V gene TRBV6-1 combines with J gene TRBJ1-5; 8 bases agree with TRBD1. The CDR3 is made up of 15 amino acids. J gave up 4 bases and V 4 bases, and 6 bases lay outside the gene matches. CDR1 and CDR2 from the germline V gene are MNHNS and SASEGT. CDR3 region: CASSATGTGNQPQHF. The CDR3, as DNA: TGTGCCAGCAGTGCCACCGGGACAGGAAATCAGCCCCAGCATTTT.

J is TRBJ1-1 and V is TRBV7-9; no clear D gene. Germline CDR1 reads SEHNR; CDR2 reads FQNEAQ (reference sequence). CDR3 length: 13 amino acids. Trimming pared 1 base from V and 1 base from J, leaving 4 bases between. The CDR3 loop reads CASSLVENTEAFF. Written as DNA, the CDR3 is TGTGCCAGCAGCTTAGTTGAGAACACTGAAGCTTTCTTT.